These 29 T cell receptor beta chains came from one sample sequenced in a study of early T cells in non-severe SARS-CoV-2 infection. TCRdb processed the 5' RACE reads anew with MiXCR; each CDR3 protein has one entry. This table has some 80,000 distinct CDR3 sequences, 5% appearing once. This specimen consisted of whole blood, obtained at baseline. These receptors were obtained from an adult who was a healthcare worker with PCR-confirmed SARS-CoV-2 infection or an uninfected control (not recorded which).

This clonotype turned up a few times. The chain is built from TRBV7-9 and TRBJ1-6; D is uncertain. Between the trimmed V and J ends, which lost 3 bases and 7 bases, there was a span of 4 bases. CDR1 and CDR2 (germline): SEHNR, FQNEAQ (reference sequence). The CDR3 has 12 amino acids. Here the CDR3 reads CASSFENSPLHF. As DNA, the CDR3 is TGTGCCAGCAGCTTTGAGAATTCACCCCTCCACTTT.

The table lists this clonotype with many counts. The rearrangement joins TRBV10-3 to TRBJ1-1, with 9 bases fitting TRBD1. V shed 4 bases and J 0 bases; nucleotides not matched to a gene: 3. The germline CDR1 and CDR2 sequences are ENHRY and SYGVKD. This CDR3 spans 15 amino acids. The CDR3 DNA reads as TGTGCCATCAGTGGGACAGGGGCCATGAACACTGAAGCTTTCTTT. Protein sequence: CAISGTGAMNTEAFF.

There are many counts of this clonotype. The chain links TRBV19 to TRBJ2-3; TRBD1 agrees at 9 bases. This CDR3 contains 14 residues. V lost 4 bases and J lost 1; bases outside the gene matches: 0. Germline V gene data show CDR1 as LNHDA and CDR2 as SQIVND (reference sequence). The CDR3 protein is CASSRTGGTDTQYF. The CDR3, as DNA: TGTGCCAGTAGTAGGACAGGGGGCACAGATACGCAGTATTTT.

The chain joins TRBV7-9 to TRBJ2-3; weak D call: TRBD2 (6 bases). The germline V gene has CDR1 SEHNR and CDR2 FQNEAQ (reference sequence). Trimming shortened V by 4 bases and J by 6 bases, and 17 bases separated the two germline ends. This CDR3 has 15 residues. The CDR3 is CASSSGTLGVDTQYF. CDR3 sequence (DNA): TGTGCCAGCAGCTCAGGGACTCTAGGTGTGGATACGCAGTATTTT. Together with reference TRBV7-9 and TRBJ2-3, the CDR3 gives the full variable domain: DTGVSQNPRHKITKRGQNVTFRCDPISEHNRLYWYRQTLGQGPEFLTYFQNEAQLEKSRLLSDRFSAERPKGSFSTLEIQRTEQGDSAMYLCASSSGTLGVDTQYFGPGTRLTVL.

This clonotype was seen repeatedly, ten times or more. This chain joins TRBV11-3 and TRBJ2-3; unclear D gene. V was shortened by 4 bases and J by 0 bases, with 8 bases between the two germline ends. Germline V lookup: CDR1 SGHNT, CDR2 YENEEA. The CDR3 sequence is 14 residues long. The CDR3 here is CASSYGPSTDTQYF. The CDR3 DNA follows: TGTGCCAGCAGCTATGGGCCTAGCACAGATACGCAGTATTTT.

The CDR3 DNA reads TGTGCCAGCAGTGAAGCTACCGGGGGCAAAGAGACCCAGTACTTC. This gives the protein CASSEATGGKETQYF. The chain has TRBV2 and TRBJ2-5; possibly TRBD1 or TRBD2 for D (6 bases each). V was trimmed by 0 bases and J by 3 bases, leaving 11 bases between them. Looked up from germline, CDR1 is SNHLY and CDR2 is FYNNEI. This CDR3 comprises 15 residues.

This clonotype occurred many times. In DNA form, the CDR3 reads TGTGCCAGCAGTTTACAGGCCACGGCTTCGGGCGAGCAGTACTTC. Encoded protein: CASSLQATASGEQYF. The chain uses TRBV27 and TRBJ2-7; no reliable D call. The V gene's germline CDR1 is MNHEY and CDR2 SMNVEV (reference sequence). Trimming pared 2 bases from V and 6 bases from J, leaving 17 bases between. The CDR3 is 15 residues long.

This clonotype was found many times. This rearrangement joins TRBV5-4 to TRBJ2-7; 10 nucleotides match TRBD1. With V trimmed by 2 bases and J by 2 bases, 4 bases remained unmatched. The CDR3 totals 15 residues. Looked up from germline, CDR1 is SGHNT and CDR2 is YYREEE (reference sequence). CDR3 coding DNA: TGTGCCAGCAGCTTCGACAGGGGGCAGACCTACGAGCAGTACTTC. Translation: CASSFDRGQTYEQYF.

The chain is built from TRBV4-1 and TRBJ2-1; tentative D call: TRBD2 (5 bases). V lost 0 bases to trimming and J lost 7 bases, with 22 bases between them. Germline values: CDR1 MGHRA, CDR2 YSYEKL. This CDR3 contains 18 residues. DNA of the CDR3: TGCGCCAGCAGCCAAGAAGATAAAATAGAGGGAGTGGGAAATGAGCAGTTCTTC. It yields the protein CASSQEDKIEGVGNEQFF.

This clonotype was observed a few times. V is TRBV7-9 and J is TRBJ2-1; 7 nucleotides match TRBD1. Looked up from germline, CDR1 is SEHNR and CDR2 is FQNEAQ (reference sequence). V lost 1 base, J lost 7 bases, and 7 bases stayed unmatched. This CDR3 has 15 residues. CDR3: CASSLGDREINEQFF. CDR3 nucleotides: TGTGCCAGCAGCTTAGGAGACAGGGAAATAAATGAGCAGTTCTTC.

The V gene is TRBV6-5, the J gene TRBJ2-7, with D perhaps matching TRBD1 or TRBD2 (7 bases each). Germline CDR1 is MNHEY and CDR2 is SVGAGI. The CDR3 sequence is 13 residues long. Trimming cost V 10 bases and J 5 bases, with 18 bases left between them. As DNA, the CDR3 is TGTGCCACCTGGGAGGGGGCTAAGAACGAGCAGTACTTC. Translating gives CATWEGAKNEQYF.

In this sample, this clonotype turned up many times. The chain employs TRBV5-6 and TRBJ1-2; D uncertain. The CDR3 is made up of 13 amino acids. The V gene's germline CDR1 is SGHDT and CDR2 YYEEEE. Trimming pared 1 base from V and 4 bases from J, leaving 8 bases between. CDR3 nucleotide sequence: TGTGCCAGCAGCTTGACAAATTCCTATGGCTACACCTTC. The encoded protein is CASSLTNSYGYTF.

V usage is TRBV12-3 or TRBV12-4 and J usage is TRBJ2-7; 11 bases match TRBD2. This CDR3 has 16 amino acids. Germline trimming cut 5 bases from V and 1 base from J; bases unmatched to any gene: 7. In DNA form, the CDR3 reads TGTGCCAGCAGTCATACCGGGACTAGCGGTTCCTACGAGCAGTACTTC. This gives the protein CASSHTGTSGSYEQYF.

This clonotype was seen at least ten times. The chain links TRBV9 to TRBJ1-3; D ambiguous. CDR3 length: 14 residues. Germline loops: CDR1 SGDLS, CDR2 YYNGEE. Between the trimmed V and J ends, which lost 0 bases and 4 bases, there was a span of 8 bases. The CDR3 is CASSVVDTGNTIYF. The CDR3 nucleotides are TGTGCCAGCAGCGTAGTAGACACGGGAAACACCATATATTTT. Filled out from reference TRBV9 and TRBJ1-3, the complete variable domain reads DSGVTQTPKHLITATGQRVTLRCSPRSGDLSVYWYQQSLDQGLQFLIQYYNGEERAKGNILERFSAQQFPDLHSELNLSSLELGDSALYFCASSVVDTGNTIYFGEGSWLTVV.

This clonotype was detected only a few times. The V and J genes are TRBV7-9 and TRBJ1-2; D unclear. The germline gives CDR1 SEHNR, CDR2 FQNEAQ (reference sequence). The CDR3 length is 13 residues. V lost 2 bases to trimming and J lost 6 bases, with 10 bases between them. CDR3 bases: TGTGCCAGCAGCTTAACTGGAATCCATGGCTACACCTTC. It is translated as CASSLTGIHGYTF. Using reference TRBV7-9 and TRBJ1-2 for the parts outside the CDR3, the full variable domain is DTGVSQNPRHKITKRGQNVTFRCDPISEHNRLYWYRQTLGQGPEFLTYFQNEAQLEKSRLLSDRFSAERPKGSFSTLEIQRTEQGDSAMYLCASSLTGIHGYTFGSGTRLTVV.

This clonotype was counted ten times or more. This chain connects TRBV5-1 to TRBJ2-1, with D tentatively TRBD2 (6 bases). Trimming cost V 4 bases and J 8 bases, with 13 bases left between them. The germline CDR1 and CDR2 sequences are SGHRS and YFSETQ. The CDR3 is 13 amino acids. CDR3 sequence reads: CASSLYPGDEQFF. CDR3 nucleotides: TGCGCCAGCAGCCTCTACCCGGGGGATGAGCAGTTCTTC.

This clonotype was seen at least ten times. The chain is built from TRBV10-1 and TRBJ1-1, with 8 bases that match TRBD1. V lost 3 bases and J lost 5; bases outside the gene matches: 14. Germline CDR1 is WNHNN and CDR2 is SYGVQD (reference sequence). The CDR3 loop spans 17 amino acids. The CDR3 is CASSELTVTGGGTEAFF. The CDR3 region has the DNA TGCGCCAGCAGTGAACTAACGGTAACAGGGGGAGGGACTGAAGCTTTCTTT.

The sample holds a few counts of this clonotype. CDR3 nucleotide sequence: TGTGCCACCAGCAGAGACAGGGCCGGCGAGCAGTACTTC. Translation gives CATSRDRAGEQYF. The chain is built from TRBV15 and TRBJ2-7; a possible D gene is TRBD1 (5 bases). The CDR3 contains 13 residues. Per germline, CDR1 LNHNV and CDR2 YYDKDF (reference sequence). The V end was cut by 0 bases, the J end by 6 bases, with 9 bases between.

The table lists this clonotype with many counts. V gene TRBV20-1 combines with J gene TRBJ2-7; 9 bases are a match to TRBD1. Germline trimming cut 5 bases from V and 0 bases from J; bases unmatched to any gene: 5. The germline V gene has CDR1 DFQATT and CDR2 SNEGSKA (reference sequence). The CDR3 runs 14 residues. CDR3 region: CSADTGGASYEQYF. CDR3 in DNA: TGCAGTGCTGATACAGGGGGCGCCTCCTACGAGCAGTACTTC.

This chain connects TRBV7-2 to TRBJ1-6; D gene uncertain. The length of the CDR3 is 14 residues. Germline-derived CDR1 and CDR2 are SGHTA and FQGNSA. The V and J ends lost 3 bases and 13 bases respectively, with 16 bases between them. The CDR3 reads CASSFDINLGPLHF. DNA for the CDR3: TGTGCCAGCAGCTTTGACATTAACCTCGGGCCCCTCCACTTT.

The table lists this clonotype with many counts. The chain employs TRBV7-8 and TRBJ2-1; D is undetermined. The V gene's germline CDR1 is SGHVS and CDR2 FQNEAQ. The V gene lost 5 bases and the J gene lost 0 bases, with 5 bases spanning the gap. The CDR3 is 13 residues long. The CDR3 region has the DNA TGTGCCAGCAGCCCTGACTCCTACAATGAGCAGTTCTTC. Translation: CASSPDSYNEQFF.

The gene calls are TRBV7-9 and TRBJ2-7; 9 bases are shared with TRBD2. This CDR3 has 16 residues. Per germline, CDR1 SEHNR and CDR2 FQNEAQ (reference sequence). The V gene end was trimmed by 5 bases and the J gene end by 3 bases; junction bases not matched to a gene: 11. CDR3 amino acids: CASSPPNRLADYEQYF. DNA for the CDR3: TGTGCCAGCAGCCCTCCGAACAGACTAGCGGACTACGAGCAGTACTTC.

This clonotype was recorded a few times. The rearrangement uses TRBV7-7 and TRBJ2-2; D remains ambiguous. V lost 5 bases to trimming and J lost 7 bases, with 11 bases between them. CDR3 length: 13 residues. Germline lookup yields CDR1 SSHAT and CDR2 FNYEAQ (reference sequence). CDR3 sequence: CASSDIMGGELFF. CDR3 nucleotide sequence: TGTGCCAGCAGCGACATAATGGGCGGGGAGCTGTTTTTT.

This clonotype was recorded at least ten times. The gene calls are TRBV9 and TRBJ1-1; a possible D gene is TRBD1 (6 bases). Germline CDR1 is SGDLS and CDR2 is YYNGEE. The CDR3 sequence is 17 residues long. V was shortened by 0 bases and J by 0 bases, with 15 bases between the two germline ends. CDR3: CASSVGERWTVNTEAFF. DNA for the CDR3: TGTGCCAGCAGCGTAGGGGAAAGATGGACAGTGAACACTGAAGCTTTCTTT.

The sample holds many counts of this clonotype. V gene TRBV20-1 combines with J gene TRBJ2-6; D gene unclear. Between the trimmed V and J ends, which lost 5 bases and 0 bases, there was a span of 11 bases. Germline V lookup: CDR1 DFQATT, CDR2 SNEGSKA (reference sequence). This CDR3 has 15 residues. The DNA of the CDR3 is TGCAGTGCTCGAACAGATCCCTCTGGGGCCAACGTCCTGACTTTC. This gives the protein CSARTDPSGANVLTF.

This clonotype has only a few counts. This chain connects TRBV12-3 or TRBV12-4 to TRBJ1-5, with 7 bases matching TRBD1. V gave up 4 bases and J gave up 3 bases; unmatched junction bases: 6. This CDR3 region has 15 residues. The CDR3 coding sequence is TGTGCCAGCAGTTCGCGGACAGGAGTCAATCAGCCCCAGCATTTT. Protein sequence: CASSSRTGVNQPQHF.

Written as DNA, the CDR3 is TGCAGTGCTCAACAGGGCGTCGGAGCTTTCTTT. Translating it yields CSAQQGVGAFF. The gene calls are TRBV20-1 and TRBJ1-1; perhaps TRBD1 as D (6 bases). This CDR3 has 11 residues. The ends were cut back, 5 bases at V and 10 bases at J, with 14 bases in the middle. CDR1 DFQATT and CDR2 SNEGSKA come from the germline V gene (reference sequence).

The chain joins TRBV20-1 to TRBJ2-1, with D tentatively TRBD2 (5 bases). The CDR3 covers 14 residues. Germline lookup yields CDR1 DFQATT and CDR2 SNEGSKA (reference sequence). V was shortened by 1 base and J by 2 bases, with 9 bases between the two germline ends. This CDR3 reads CSARGAGPYNEQFF. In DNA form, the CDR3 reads TGCAGTGCTAGAGGTGCGGGCCCCTACAATGAGCAGTTCTTC.

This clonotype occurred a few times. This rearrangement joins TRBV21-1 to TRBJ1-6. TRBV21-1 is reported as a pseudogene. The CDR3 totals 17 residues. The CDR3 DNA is TGTGCCAGCAGCCGAGTACGAGGGAGGCAGCTCGCCTCACCCCTCCACTTT. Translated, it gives CASSRVRGRQLASPLHF.